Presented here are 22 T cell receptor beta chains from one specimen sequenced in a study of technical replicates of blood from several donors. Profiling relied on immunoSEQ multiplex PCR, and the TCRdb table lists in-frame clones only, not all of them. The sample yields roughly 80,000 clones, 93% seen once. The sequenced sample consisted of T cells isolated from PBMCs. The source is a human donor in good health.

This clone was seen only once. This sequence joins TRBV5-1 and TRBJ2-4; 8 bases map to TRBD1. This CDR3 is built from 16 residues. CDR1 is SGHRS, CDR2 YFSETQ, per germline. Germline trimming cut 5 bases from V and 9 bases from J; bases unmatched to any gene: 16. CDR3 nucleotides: TGCGCCAGCAGAGCCGGGACAGGACCACTTGGGGTCATTCAGTACTTC. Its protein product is CASRAGTGPLGVIQYF.

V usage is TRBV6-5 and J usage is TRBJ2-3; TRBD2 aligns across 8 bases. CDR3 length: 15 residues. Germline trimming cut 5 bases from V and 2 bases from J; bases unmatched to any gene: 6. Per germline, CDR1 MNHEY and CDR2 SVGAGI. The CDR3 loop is CASSTGTRSTDTQYF. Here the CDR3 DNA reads TGTGCCAGCAGTACCGGGACTAGATCCACAGATACGCAGTATTTT.

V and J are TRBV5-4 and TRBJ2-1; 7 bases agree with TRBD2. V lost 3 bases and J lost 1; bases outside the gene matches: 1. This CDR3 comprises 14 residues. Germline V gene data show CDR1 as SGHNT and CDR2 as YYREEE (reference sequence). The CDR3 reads CASSSGGSYNEQFF. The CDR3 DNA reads TGTGCCAGCAGCTCGGGAGGTTCCTACAATGAGCAGTTCTTC.

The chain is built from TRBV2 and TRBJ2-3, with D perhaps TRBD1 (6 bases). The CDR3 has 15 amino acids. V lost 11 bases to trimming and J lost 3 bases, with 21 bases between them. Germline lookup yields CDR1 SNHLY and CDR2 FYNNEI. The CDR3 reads CARQRGYEGTDTQYF. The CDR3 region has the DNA TGTGCCCGCCAAAGGGGGTACGAGGGAACAGATACGCAGTATTTT. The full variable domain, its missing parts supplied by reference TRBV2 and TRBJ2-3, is EPEVTQTPSHQVTQMGQEVILRCVPISNHLYFYWYRQILGQKVEFLVSFYNNEISEKSEIFDDQFSVERPDGSNFTLKIRSTKLEDSAMYFCARQRGYEGTDTQYFGPGTRLTVL.

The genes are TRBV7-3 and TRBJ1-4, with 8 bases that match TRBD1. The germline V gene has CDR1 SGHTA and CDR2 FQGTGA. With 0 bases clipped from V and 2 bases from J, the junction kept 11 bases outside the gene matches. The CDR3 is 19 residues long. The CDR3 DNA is TGTGCCAGCAGCTTAACGTATAAAGGACAGGGAGAGACTAATGAAAAACTGTTTTTT. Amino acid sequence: CASSLTYKGQGETNEKLFF.

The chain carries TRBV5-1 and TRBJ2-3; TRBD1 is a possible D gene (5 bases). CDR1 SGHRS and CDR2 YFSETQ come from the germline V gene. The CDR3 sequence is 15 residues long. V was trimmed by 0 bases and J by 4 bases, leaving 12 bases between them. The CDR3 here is CASSLEGRAADTQYF. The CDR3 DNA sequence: TGCGCCAGCAGCTTGGAGGGGCGAGCTGCAGATACGCAGTATTTT. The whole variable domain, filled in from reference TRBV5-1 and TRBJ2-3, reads KAGVTQTPRYLIKTRGQQVTLSCSPISGHRSVSWYQQTPGQGLQFLFEYFSETQRNKGNFPGRFSGRQFSNSRSEMNVSTLELGDSALYLCASSLEGRAADTQYFGPGTRLTVL.

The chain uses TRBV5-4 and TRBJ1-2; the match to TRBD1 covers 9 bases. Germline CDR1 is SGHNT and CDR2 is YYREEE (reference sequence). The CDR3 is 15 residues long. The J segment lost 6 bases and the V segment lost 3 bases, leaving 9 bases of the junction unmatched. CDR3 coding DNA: TGTGCCAGCAGCTCCTATGGGACAGGGACCCATGGCTACACCTTC. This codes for CASSSYGTGTHGYTF.

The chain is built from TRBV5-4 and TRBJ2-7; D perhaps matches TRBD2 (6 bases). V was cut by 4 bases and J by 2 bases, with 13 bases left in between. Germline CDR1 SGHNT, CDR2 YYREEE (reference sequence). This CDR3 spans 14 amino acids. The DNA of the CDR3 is TGTGCCAGCAGCCCTAGCGCGTCTACCTACGAGCAGTACTTC. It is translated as CASSPSASTYEQYF.

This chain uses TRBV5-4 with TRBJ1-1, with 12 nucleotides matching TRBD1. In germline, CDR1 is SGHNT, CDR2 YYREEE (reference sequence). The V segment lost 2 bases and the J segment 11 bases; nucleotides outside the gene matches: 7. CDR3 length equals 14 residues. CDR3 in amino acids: CASSFSGTGGAAFF. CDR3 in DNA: TGTGCCAGCAGCTTTTCCGGGACAGGGGGCGCGGCTTTCTTT.

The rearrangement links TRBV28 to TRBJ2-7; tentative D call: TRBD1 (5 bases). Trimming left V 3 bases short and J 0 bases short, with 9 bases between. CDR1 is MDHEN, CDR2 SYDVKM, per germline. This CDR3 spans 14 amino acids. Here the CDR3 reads CASSFQGNSYEQYF. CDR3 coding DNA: TGTGCCAGCAGTTTCCAGGGTAACTCCTACGAGCAGTACTTC.

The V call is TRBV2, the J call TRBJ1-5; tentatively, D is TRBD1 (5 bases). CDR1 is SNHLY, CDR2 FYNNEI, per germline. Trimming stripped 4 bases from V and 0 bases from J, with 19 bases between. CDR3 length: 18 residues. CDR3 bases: TGTGCCAGCAGTGGGGTCCAGGCGTGGGGCTATAGCAATCAGCCCCAGCATTTT. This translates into CASSGVQAWGYSNQPQHF.

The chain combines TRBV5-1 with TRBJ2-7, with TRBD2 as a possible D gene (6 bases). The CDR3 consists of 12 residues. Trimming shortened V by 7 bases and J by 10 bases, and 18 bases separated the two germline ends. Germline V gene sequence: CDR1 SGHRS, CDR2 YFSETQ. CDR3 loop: CASGEVGDLQYF. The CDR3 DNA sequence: TGCGCCAGCGGGGAGGTGGGGGACCTTCAGTACTTC.

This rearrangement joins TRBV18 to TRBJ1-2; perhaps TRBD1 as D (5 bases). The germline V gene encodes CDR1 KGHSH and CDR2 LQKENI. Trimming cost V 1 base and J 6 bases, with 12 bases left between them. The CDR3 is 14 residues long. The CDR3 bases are TGTGCCAGCTCACCACAGGGGATTCGGGATGGCTACACCTTC. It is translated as CASSPQGIRDGYTF. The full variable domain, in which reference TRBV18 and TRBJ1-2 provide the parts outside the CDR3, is NAGVMQNPRHLVRRRGQEARLRCSPMKGHSHVYWYRQLPEEGLKFMVYLQKENIIDESGMPKERFSAEFPKEGPSILRIQQVVRGDSAAYFCASSPQGIRDGYTFGSGTRLTVV.

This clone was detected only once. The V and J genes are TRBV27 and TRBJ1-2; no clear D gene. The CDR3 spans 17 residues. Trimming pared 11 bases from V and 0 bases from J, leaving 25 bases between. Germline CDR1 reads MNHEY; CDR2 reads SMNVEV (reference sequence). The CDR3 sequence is CARLRPGGRLSNYGYTF. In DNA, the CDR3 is TGTGCCCGCTTGAGGCCCGGCGGGCGGCTTTCTAACTATGGCTACACCTTC.

The CDR3 loop reads CASSLTREGRYEQYF. The CDR3 bases are TGTGCCAGCAGTTTAACACGGGAGGGCCGGTACGAGCAGTACTTC. The rearrangement joins TRBV27 to TRBJ2-7; 8 bases align to TRBD2. The CDR3 extends over 15 amino acids. Germline V gene sequence: CDR1 MNHEY, CDR2 SMNVEV (reference sequence). Losses at the gene ends were 2 bases for V and 4 bases for J; bases not matched to a gene: 7.

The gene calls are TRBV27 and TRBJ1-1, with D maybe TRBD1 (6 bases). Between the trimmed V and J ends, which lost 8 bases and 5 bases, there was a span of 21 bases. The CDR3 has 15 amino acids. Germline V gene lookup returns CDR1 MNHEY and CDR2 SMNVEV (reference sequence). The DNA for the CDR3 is TGTGCCAGCCGCACCCTGGGGGGGGCCGGGACTGAAGCTTTCTTT. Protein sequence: CASRTLGGAGTEAFF.

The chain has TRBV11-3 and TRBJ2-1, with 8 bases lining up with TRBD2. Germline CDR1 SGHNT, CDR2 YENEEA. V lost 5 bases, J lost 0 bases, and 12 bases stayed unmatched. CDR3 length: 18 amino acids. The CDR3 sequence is CASSPGWAGGSSYNEQFF. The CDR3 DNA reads TGTGCCAGCAGCCCAGGTTGGGCGGGGGGTAGCTCCTACAATGAGCAGTTCTTC. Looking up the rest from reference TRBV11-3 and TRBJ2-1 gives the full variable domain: EAGVVQSPRYKIIEKKQPVAFWCNPISGHNTLYWYLQNLGQGPELLIRYENEEAVDDSQLPKDRFSAERLKGVDSTLKIQPAELGDSAVYLCASSPGWAGGSSYNEQFFGPGTRLTVL.

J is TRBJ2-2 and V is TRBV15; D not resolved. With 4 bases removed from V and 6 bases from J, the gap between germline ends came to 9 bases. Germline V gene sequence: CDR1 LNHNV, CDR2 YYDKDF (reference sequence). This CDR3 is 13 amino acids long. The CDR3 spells CATSTRHAGELFF. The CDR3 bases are TGTGCCACCAGCACAAGACACGCCGGGGAGCTGTTTTTT.

CDR3 residues: CASSTQQGVLPGQFF. Here the CDR3 DNA reads TGTGCCAGCAGCACCCAGCAGGGGGTCCTTCCCGGGCAGTTCTTC. This chain links TRBV7-9 with TRBJ2-1; 7 bases align to TRBD1. The CDR3 covers 15 residues. Germline-derived CDR1 and CDR2 are SEHNR and FQNEAQ (reference sequence). The J segment lost 12 bases and the V segment lost 5 bases, leaving 16 bases of the junction unmatched.

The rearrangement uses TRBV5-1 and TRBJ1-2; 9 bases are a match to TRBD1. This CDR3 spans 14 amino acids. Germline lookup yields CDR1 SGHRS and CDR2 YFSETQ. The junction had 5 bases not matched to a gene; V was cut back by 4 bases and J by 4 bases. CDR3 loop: CASSPDRGAYGYTF. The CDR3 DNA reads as TGCGCCAGCAGCCCGGACAGGGGAGCCTATGGCTACACCTTC.

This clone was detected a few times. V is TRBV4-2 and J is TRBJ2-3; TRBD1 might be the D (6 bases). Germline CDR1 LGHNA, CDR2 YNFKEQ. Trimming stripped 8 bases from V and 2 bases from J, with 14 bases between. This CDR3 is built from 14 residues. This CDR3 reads CASGQRTDTDTQYF. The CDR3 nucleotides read TGTGCCAGCGGTCAACGGACAGACACAGATACGCAGTATTTT.

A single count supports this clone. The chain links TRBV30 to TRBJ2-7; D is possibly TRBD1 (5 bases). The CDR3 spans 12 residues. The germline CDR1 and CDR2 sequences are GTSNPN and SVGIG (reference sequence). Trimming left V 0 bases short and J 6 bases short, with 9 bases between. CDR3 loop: CAWSVIGAEQYF. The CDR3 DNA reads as TGTGCCTGGAGTGTTATAGGGGCCGAGCAGTACTTC.